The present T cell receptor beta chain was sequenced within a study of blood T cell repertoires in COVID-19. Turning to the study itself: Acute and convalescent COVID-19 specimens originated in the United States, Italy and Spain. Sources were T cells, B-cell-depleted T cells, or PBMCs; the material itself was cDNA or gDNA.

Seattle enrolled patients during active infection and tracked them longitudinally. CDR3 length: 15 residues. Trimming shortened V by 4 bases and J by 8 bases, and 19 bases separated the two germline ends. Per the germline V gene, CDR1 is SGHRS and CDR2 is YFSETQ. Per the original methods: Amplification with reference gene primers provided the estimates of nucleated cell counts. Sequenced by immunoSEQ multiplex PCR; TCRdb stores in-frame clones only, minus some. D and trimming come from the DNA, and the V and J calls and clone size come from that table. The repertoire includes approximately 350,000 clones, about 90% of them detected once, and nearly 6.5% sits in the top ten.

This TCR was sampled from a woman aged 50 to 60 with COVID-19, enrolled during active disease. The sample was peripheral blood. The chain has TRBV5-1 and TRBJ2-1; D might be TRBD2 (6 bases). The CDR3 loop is CASSLTGTPSHEQFF. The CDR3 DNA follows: TGCGCCAGCAGCCTTACCGGGACTCCAAGCCATGAGCAGTTCTTC.